This record covers a single T cell receptor (beta chain). The junction had 2 bases not matched to a gene; V was cut back by 0 bases and J by 5 bases. The CDR3 loop spans 14 amino acids. CDR1 and CDR2 from the germline V gene are LNHNV and YYDKDF (reference sequence). This record belongs to a study of control samples from healthy donors and cancer patients. Repertoires were generated with immunoSEQ multiplex PCR, while TCRdb's copy carries only in-frame clones and drops some. This repertoire shows 150,000 or so clones, about 94% found once; its top ten account for around 8%. This rearrangement joins TRBV15 to TRBJ2-5, with 8 bases that match TRBD2. The sample comprised blood. This TCR derives from a woman between 35 and 50 years old in good health. The CDR3 sequence is CATSRDSGGETQYF. CDR3 sequence (DNA): TGTGCCACCAGCAGAGATTCGGGGGGGGAGACCCAGTACTTC.